The TCR beta chain described here comes from a study of blood T cell repertoires in COVID-19. V lost 2 bases and J lost 4, with 14 bases in between. CDR1 and CDR2 (germline): MNHEY, SVGEGT. This CDR3 is 15 amino acids long. The protocol was immunoSEQ multiplex PCR, while the TCRdb copy is restricted to in-frame clones and leaves out a portion. The data show approximately 220,000 clones, 83% seen once. V and J are TRBV6-2 or TRBV6-3 and TRBJ2-5, with D perhaps matching TRBD2 (5 bases). Input material: peripheral blood. This clonotype was obtained from a middle-aged woman with active or convalescent COVID-19. Here the CDR3 DNA reads TGTGCCAGCAGTTACCAATCTAGCTGGTTAGAGACCCAGTACTTC. Translation gives CASSYQSSWLETQYF.